This TCR beta chain was sequenced for a study of shared clonotypes between healthy human individuals. Study in general: The study used three CD4 naive, three CD4 memory, two CD8 naive and one CD8 memory plate per donor.

On this clone itself: The antigen is unknown.

Whole-study results and caveats: Around 5% of naive CD4 clonotypes were common to a handful of donors.

The CDR3 runs 14 residues. V lost 0 bases and J 6 bases, leaving 8 bases between the germline ends. Germline V CDR1 and CDR2: MNHEY, SMNVEV (reference sequence). It was across several immunoSEQ plates that each subset's genomic DNA was evenly split. Under the authors' procedure: As immunoSEQ supplied junction-only sequences (without quality scores), filtering differed. Method: immunoSEQ multiplex PCR; TCRdb's copy keeps in-frame clones and lacks some. That table furnishes V, J and clone size, whereas the DNA furnished D and trimming. In the table there are 600,000 to 750,000 clones, 90% of which are singletons.

The receptor comes from a man aged 18 to 30 in good health. Some clones in this sample may be carry-over from other donors' samples. This chain connects TRBV27 to TRBJ2-2; a possible D gene is TRBD1 (6 bases). Sequenced: memory CD8+ T cells from PBMCs. Subset in this sample: CD45RO+ cells pooled with CCR7-negative TemRA cells. CDR3 sequence: CASSLSPGAGELFF. CDR3 DNA: TGTGCCAGCAGTTTATCCCCAGGGGCCGGGGAGCTGTTTTTT.